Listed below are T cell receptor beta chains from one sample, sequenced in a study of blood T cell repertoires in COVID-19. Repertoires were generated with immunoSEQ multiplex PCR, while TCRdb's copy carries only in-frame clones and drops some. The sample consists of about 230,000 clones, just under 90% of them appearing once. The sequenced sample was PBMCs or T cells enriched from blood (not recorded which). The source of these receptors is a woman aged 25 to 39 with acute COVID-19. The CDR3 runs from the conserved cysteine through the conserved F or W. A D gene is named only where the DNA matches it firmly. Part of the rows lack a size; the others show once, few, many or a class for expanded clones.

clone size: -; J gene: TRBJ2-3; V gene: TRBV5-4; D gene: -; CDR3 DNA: TGTGCCAGCAGCTTGGCGCTCAGGGGGGCAGATACGCAGTATTTT; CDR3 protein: CASSLALRGADTQYF
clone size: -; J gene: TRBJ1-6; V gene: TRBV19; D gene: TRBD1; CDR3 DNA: TGTGCCAGTAGTGCGACAGGGGGAAATTCACCCCTCCACTTT; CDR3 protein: CASSATGGNSPLHF
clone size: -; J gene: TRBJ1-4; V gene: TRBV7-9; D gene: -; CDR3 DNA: TGTGCCAGCAGCTTTCTTGGCGGACTAGGGGAAAAACTGTTTTTT; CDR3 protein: CASSFLGGLGEKLFF
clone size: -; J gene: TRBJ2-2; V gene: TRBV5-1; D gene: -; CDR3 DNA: TGCGCCAGCAGCTTCCGCGCGACAGACACCGGGGAGCTGTTTTTT; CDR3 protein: CASSFRATDTGELFF
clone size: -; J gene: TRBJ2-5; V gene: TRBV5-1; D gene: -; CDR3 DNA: TGCGCCAGCAGCCCGGGGGAGCCCCGGAGAGAGACCCAGTACTTC; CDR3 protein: CASSPGEPRRETQYF
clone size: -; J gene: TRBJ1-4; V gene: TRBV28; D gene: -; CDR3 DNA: TGTGCCAGCATGGGGCCCTATATCGTAATGAGTAAACTGTTTTTT; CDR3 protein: CASMGPYIVMSKLFF
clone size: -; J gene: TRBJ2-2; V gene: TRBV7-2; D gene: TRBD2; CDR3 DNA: TGTGCCAGCAGCTTAATTACTAGCGGGGGGATCGGGGAGCTGTTTTTT; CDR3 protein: CASSLITSGGIGELFF
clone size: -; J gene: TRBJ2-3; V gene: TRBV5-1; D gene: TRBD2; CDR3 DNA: TGCGCCAGCAGCTTGGTTGCGGGGGGGAGCACAGATACGCAGTATTTT; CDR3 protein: CASSLVAGGSTDTQYF
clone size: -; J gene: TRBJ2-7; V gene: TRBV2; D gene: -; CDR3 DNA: TGTGCCAGCAGAGACTCCGAGGCTTCCTACGAGCAGTACTTC; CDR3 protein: CASRDSEASYEQYF
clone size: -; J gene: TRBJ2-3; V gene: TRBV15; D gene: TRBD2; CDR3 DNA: TGTGCCACCAGCCTGAGCGGGGGGTTACCCCTTCCTAGCACAGATACGCAGTATTTT; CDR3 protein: CATSLSGGLPLPSTDTQYF
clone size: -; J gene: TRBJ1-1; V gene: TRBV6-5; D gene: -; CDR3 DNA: TGTGCCAGCAGTCACGGACATTCGAACACTGAAGCTTTCTTT; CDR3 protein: CASSHGHSNTEAFF
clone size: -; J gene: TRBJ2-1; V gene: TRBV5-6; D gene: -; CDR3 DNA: TGTGCCAGCAGCTCTTATTACAATGAGCAGTTCTTC; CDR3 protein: CASSSYYNEQFF
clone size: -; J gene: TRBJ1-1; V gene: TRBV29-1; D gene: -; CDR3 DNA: TGCAGCGTTGAGGGGCAGGGAGGGTTGCGCACTGAAGCTTTCTTT; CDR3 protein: CSVEGQGGLRTEAFF
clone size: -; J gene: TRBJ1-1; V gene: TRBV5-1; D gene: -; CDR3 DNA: TGCGCCAGCAAAGAGGGAGTCGACACTGAAGCTTTCTTT; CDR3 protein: CASKEGVDTEAFF
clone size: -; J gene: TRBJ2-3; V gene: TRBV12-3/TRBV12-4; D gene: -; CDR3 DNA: TGTGCCAGCAGTTCAGCGGCCACAGATACGCAGTATTTT; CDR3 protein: CASSSAATDTQYF
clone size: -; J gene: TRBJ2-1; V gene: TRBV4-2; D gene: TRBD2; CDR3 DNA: TGTGCCAGCAGCCAAGGAGCGGGGACTTCCTACAATGAGCAGTTCTTC; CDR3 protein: CASSQGAGTSYNEQFF
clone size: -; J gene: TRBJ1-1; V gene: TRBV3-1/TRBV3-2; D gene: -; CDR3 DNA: TGTGCCAGCAGCCTAAACAGGGAGGGGACTGAAGCTTTCTTT; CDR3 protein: CASSLNREGTEAFF
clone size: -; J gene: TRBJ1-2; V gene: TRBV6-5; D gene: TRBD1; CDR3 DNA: TGTGCCAGCAGTTGGGACAGTTGGCATGGCTACACCTTC; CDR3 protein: CASSWDSWHGYTF
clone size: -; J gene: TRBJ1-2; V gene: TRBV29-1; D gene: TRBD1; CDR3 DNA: TGCAGCGTTGAAGGGGACAGCGGGAACTATGGCTACACCTTC; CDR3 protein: CSVEGDSGNYGYTF
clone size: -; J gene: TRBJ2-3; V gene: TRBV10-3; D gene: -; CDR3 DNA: TGTGCCATCAGTAACCCAGGGGATACGCAGTATTTT; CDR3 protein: CAISNPGDTQYF
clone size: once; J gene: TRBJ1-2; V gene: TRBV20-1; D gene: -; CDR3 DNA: TGCAGTGCTAGTTACGATTCGGGTTCCTATGGCTACACCTTC; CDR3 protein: CSASYDSGSYGYTF
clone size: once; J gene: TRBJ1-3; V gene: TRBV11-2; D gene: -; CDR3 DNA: TGTGCCAGCAGCTTATTTTCGGGGTGGAACACCATATATTTT; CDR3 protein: CASSLFSGWNTIYF
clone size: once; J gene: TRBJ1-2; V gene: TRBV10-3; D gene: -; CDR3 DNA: TGTGCCATCAGTGTTACAGGGAAAGCTAACTATGGCTACACCTTC; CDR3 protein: CAISVTGKANYGYTF
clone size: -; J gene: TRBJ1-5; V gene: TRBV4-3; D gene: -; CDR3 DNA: TGCGCCAGCAGCCAAGCACTTGGCAATCAGCCCCAGCATTTT; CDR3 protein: CASSQALGNQPQHF